What follows is one TCR beta chain and its context. Its antigen is currently unknown. TCRdb reprocessed the reads via MiXCR and lists one record per CDR3 protein. Of around 770,000 distinct CDR3 sequences in the sample, 25% to 35% were seen once. The germline V gene encodes CDR1 MGHRA and CDR2 YSYEKL. V lost 3 bases to trimming and J lost 0 bases, with 18 bases between them. The CDR3 is 19 residues long. These data are taken from a study of T cell repertoires in cytomegalovirus infection. The sequence was collected from a human donor in good health (CMV status not recorded). Some clones in this sample may be carry-over from other donors' samples. The V gene is TRBV4-1, the J gene TRBJ1-6, with D unclear. Sequencing was performed on cultured CD8+ T cells from PBMCs, taken from culture after CMV antigen stimulation. The CDR3 is CASSQDSFLRSSYNSPLHF. The CDR3 DNA sequence: TGCGCCAGCAGCCAGGACTCCTTCCTCCGAAGCTCCTATAATTCACCCCTCCACTTT.